These T cell receptor beta chains were read from a single sample in a study of shared clonotypes between healthy human individuals. Repertoires were generated with immunoSEQ multiplex PCR, while TCRdb's copy carries only in-frame clones and drops some. The sample has around 2.5 million clones, roughly 93% seen once. Source material: naive CD4+ T cells from PBMCs. Source of these receptors: a man between 18 and 35 years old in good health. Some clones in this sample may be carry-over from other donors' samples. Both conserved end residues are trimmed from each CDR3.

V,CDR3
TRBV7-6,ASSLLTGVRTEAF
TRBV15,ATSSPQGLARVNEQF
TRBV19,ASSVVAGLGKNIQY
TRBV7-9,ASSLVAGNEQF
TRBV30,AIISRGSGANVLT
TRBV28,ASSFRGGEGGYT
TRBV11-2,ASSSVTSGYQETQY
TRBV29-1,SVEVVAEQY
TRBV7-8,ASSLAWDRDYEQY
TRBV7-3,ASSTGETGANVLT
TRBV2,ASSKDTKQGKLF
TRBV6-1,ASGQGDYGYT
TRBV7-2,ASSLGAYEQY
TRBV19,ASRPTGTRITGELF
TRBV2,ASSRVRLEAF
TRBV4-1,ASSPMGSPPYEQY
TRBV5-1,ASRPGQGDEKLF
TRBV7-9,ASSSQENEQF
TRBV7-2,ASSTQTANEQF
TRBV6-5,ASSRHNRLVGEQF
TRBV7-6,ASSALRETQY